The rows below give T cell receptor beta chains drawn from one sample of a study of cytomegalovirus exposure and HLA in healthy donors. The method was immunoSEQ multiplex PCR; TCRdb's version includes in-frame clones alone and lacks a portion of them. The data contain fewer than 200,000 clones, over 75% of them singletons. Sequenced input: PBMCs. These TCRs come from a girl in the first two years of life in good health and CMV-seronegative. Each CDR3 is given with its conserved first and last residue. Fields, in order: clone size, D gene, V gene, J gene, CDR3 protein, CDR3 DNA. The D gene is left open where the match is weak. Clone size is stated in some rows and not others, as once, few, many or a class when expanded.

.	TRBD2	TRBV9	TRBJ2-1	CASSVAGGSNEQFF	TGTGCCAGCAGCGTAGCGGGGGGGTCCAATGAGCAGTTCTTC
.	TRBD2	TRBV9	TRBJ2-3	CASSVTSGLSDTQYF	TGTGCCAGCAGCGTAACTAGCGGGTTATCAGATACGCAGTATTTT
once	.	TRBV5-6	TRBJ2-7	CASGPIGGIYEQYF	TGTGCCAGCGGCCCCATCGGAGGGATCTACGAGCAGTACTTC
.	.	TRBV2	TRBJ1-1	CASSGLTENTEAFF	TGTGCCAGCAGTGGACTGACAGAGAACACTGAAGCTTTCTTT
.	.	TRBV25-1	TRBJ2-7	CASSDVKAGAHYEQYF	TGTGCCAGCAGTGATGTAAAGGCGGGGGCCCATTACGAGCAGTACTTC
.	TRBD2	TRBV6-5	TRBJ2-3	CASSYLGLAARDTQYF	TGTGCCAGCAGTTACTTAGGACTAGCGGCCCGGGATACGCAGTATTTT
.	.	TRBV7-9	TRBJ1-1	CSSSLQADTEAFF	TGTTCCAGCAGCTTACAAGCGGACACTGAAGCTTTCTTT
.	.	TRBV5-1	TRBJ1-3	CASSLGRPGNTIYF	TGCGCCAGCAGCTTGGGGAGACCCGGAAACACCATATATTTT
.	TRBD1	TRBV14	TRBJ2-7	CASSSQGAGEQYF	TGTGCCAGCAGCTCGCAGGGGGCGGGCGAGCAGTACTTC
once	.	TRBV7-3	TRBJ1-1	CASSLRGGRNTEAFF	TGTGCCAGCAGCTTAAGAGGCGGGAGGAACACTGAAGCTTTCTTT
once	TRBD2	TRBV9	TRBJ2-1	CASSAGNGGVYNEQFF	TGTGCCAGCAGCGCGGGCAACGGGGGGGTCTACAATGAGCAGTTCTTC
.	TRBD1	TRBV7-2	TRBJ2-7	CASRGQAVDEQYF	TGTGCCAGCAGGGGACAGGCGGTTGACGAGCAGTACTTC
once	.	TRBV30	TRBJ2-3	CAWLTDTQYF	TGTGCCTGGCTAACAGATACGCAGTATTTT
.	TRBD2	TRBV10-2	TRBJ2-1	CASSLLGLADHNEQFF	TGCGCCAGCAGCCTACTGGGACTAGCGGACCACAATGAGCAGTTCTTC
.	TRBD1	TRBV14	TRBJ2-7	CASSRDRSYEQYF	TGTGCCAGCAGCCGGGACAGGAGTTACGAGCAGTACTTC
once	TRBD1	TRBV6-1	TRBJ1-4	CASSGGTGPEKLFF	TGTGCCAGCAGTGGGGGGACAGGGCCTGAAAAACTGTTTTTT
few	TRBD2	TRBV6-1	TRBJ2-7	CASVPTALADEQYF	TGTGCCAGCGTCCCGACGGCTCTAGCGGACGAGCAGTACTTC
.	.	TRBV2	TRBJ1-4	CASRQPWGDEGEKLFF	TGTGCCAGCAGGCAACCCTGGGGGGATGAGGGTGAAAAACTGTTTTTT
.	.	TRBV5-1	TRBJ2-2	CASSLAELLNTGELFF	TGCGCCAGCAGCTTGGCCGAGCTGCTGAACACCGGGGAGCTGTTTTTT
.	TRBD2	TRBV5-4	TRBJ2-3	CASSLWGGREQDTQYF	TGTGCCAGCAGCTTGTGGGGCGGGCGGGAGCAGGATACGCAGTATTTT
.	TRBD2	TRBV6-5	TRBJ2-7	CASSYWETSGKYEQYF	TGTGCCAGCAGTTACTGGGAGACTAGCGGGAAATACGAGCAGTACTTC
once	TRBD2	TRBV7-9	TRBJ2-7	CASSSGLAGPYEQYF	TGTGCCAGCAGCTCAGGACTAGCGGGCCCCTACGAGCAGTACTTC